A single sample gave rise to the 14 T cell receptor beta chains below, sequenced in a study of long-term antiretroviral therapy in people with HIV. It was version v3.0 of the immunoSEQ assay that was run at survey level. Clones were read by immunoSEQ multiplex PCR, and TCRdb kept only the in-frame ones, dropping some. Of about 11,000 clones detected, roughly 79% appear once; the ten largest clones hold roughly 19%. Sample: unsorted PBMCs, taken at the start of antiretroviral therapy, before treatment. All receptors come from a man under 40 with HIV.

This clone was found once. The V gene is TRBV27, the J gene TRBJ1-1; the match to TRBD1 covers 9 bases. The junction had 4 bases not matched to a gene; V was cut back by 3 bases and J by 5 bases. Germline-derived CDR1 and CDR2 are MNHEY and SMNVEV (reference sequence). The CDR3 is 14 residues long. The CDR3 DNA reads TGTGCCAGCAGTTTCGGACAGGGGCAAACTGAAGCTTTCTTT. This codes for CASSFGQGQTEAFF.

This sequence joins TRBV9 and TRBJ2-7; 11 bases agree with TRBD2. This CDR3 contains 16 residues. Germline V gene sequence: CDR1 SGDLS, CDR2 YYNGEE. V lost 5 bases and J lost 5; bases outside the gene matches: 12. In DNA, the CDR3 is TGTGCCAGCAGTGCAAGCCCGACTAGCGGGATCCACGAGCAGTACTTC. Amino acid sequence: CASSASPTSGIHEQYF. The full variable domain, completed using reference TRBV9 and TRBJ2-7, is DSGVTQTPKHLITATGQRVTLRCSPRSGDLSVYWYQQSLDQGLQFLIQYYNGEERAKGNILERFSAQQFPDLHSELNLSSLELGDSALYFCASSASPTSGIHEQYFGPGTRLTVT.

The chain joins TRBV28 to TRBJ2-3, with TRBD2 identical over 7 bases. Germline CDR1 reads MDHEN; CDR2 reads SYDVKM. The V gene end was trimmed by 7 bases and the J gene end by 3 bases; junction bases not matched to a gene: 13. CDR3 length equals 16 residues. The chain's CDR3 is CASIRTAGVGTDTQYF. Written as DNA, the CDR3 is TGTGCCAGCATCAGGACGGCGGGAGTAGGTACAGATACGCAGTATTTT.

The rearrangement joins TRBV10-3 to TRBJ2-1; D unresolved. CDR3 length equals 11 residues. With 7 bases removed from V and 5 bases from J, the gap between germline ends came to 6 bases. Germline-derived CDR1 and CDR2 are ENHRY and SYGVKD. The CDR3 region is CAIMKDNEQFF. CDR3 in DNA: TGTGCCATCATGAAAGACAATGAGCAGTTCTTC.

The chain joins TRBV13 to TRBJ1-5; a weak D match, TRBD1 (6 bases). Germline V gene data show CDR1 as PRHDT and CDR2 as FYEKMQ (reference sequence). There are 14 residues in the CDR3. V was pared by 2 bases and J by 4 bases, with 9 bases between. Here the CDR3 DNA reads TGTGCCAGCAGCTTAAAGGGGGGTAATCAGCCCCAGCATTTT. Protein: CASSLKGGNQPQHF.

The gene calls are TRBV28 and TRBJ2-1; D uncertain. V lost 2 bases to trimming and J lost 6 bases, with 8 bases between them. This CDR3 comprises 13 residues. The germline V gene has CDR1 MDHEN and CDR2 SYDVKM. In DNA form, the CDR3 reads TGTGCCAGCAGTTTAGGAATTTTCAATGAGCAGTTCTTC. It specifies CASSLGIFNEQFF.

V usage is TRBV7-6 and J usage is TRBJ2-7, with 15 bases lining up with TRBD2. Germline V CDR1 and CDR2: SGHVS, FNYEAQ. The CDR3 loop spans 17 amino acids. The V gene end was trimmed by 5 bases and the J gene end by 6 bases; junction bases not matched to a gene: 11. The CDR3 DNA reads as TGTGCCAGCAGCCCATTAGGGGGACTAGCGGGGGGATCCGAGCAGTACTTC. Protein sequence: CASSPLGGLAGGSEQYF.

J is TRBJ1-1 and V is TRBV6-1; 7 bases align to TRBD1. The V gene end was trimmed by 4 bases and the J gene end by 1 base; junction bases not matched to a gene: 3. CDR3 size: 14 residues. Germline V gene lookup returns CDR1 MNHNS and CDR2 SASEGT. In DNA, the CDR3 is TGTGCCAGCAGTGGAAGACAGGGGAACACTGAAGCTTTCTTT. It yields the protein CASSGRQGNTEAFF.

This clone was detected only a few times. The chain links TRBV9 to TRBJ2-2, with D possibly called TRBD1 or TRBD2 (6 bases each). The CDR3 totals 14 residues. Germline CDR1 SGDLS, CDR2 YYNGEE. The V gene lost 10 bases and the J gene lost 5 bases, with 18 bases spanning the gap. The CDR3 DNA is TGTGCCTGCCGGAGGGCAGGGGAGACCGGGGAGCTGTTTTTT. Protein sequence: CACRRAGETGELFF.

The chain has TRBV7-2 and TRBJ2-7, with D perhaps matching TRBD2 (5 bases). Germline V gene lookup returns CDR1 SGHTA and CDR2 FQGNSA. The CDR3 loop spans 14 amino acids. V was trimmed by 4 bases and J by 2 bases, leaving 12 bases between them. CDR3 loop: CASSYHAGAYEQYF. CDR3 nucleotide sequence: TGTGCCAGCAGCTATCATGCCGGGGCCTACGAGCAGTACTTC.

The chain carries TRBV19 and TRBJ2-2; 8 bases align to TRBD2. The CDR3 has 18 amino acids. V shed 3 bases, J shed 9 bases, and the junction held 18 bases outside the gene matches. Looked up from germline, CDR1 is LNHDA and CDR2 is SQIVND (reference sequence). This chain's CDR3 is CASSIRWGGLESPRELFF. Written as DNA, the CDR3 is TGTGCCAGTAGTATTAGGTGGGGGGGACTAGAGTCGCCGCGGGAGCTGTTTTTT. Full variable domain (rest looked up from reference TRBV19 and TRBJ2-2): DGGITQSPKYLFRKEGQNVTLSCEQNLNHDAMYWYRQDPGQGLRLIYYSQIVNDFQKGDIAEGYSVSREKKESFPLTVTSAQKNPTAFYLCASSIRWGGLESPRELFFGEGSRLTVL.

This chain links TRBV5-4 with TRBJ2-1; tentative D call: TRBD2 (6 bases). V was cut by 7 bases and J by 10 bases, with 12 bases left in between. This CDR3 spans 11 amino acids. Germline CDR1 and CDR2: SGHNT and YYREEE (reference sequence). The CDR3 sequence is CASGGAREQFF. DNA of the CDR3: TGTGCCAGCGGCGGGGCAAGGGAGCAGTTCTTC.

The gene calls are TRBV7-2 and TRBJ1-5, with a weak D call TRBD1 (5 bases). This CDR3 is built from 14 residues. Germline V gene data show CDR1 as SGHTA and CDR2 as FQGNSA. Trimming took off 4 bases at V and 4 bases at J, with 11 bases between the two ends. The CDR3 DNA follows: TGTGCCAGCAGCTGGGACGGGCGAAATCAGCCCCAGCATTTT. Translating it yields CASSWDGRNQPQHF.

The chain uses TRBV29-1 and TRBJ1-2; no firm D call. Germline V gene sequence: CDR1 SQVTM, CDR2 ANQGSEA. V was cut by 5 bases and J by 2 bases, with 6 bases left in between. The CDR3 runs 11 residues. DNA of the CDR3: TGCAGCGTTCAAGGGAACTATGGCTACACCTTC. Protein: CSVQGNYGYTF.